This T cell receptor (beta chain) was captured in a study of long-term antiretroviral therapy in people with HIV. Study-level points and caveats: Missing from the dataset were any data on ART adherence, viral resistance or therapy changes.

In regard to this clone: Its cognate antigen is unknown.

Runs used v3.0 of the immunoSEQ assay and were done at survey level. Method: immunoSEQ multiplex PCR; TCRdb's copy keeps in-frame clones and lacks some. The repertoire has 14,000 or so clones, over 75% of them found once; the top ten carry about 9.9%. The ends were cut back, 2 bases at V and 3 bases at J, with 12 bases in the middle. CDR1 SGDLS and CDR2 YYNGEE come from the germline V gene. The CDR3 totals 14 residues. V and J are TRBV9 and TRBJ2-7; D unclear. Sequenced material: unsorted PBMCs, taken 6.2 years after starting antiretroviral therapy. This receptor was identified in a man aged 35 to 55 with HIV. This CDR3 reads CASSVGLHGYEQYF. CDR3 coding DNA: TGTGCCAGCAGCGTGGGCCTCCACGGCTACGAGCAGTACTTC. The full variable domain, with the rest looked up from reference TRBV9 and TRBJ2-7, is DSGVTQTPKHLITATGQRVTLRCSPRSGDLSVYWYQQSLDQGLQFLIQYYNGEERAKGNILERFSAQQFPDLHSELNLSSLELGDSALYFCASSVGLHGYEQYFGPGTRLTVT.